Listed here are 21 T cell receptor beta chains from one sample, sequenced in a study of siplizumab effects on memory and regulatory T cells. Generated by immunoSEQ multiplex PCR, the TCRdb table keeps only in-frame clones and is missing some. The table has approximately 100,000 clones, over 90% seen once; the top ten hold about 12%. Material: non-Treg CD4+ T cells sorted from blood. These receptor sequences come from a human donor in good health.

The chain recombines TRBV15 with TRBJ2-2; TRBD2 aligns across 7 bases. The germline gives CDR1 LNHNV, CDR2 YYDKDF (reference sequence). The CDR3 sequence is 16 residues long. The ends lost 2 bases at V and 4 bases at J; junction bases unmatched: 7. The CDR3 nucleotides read TGTGCCACCAGCAGAAGACTAGCCAGACCCACCGGGGAGCTGTTTTTT. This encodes CATSRRLARPTGELFF.

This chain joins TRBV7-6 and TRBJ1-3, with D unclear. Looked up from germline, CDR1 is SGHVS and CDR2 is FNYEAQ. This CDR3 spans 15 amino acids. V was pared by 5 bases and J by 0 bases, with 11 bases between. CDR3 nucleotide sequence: TGTGCCAGCAGCAGGGCTTCGAGCTCTGGAAACACCATATATTTT. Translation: CASSRASSSGNTIYF.

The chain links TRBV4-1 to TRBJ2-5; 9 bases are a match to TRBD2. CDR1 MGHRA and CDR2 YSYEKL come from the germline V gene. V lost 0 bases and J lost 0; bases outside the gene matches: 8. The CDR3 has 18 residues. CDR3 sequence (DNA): TGCGCCAGCAGCCAAGATACAAGGCCTAGCGGGGACCAAGAGACCCAGTACTTC. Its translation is CASSQDTRPSGDQETQYF.

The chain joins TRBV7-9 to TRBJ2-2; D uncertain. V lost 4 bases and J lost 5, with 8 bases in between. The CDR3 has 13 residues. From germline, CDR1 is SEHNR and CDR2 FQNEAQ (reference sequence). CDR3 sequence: CASSSDATGELFF. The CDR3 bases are TGTGCCAGCAGCTCCGACGCGACCGGGGAGCTGTTTTTT.

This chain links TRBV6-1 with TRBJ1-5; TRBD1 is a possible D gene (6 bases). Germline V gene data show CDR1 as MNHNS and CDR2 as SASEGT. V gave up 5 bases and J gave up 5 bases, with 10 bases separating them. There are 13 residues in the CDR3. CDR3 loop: CASSRQEYQPQHF. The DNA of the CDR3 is TGTGCCAGCAGTCGACAGGAGTATCAGCCCCAGCATTTT.

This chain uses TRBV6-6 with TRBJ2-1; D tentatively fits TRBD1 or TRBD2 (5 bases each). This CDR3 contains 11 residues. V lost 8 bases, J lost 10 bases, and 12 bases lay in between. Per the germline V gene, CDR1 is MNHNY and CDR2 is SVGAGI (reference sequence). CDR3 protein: CASCGGREQFF. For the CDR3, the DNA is TGTGCCAGCTGTGGGGGTCGAGAGCAGTTCTTC.

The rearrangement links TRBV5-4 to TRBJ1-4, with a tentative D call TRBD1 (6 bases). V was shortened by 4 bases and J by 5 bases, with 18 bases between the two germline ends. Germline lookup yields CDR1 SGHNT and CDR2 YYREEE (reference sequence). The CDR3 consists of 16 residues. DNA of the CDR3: TGTGCCAGCAGCCCTGACGGGTGGCAGGGGAATGAAAAACTGTTTTTT. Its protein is CASSPDGWQGNEKLFF. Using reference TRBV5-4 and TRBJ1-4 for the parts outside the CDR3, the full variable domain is ETGVTQSPTHLIKTRGQQVTLRCSSQSGHNTVSWYQQALGQGPQFIFQYYREEENGRGNFPPRFSGLQFPNYSSELNVNALELDDSALYLCASSPDGWQGNEKLFFGSGTQLSVL.

CDR3 sequence: CAWSVEGGGRETQYF. The DNA of the CDR3 is TGTGCCTGGAGCGTGGAGGGGGGTGGACGAGAGACCCAGTACTTC. The V and J genes are TRBV30 and TRBJ2-5, with D possibly being TRBD1 or TRBD2 (6 bases each). There are 15 residues in the CDR3. CDR1 is GTSNPN and CDR2 is SVGIG in the germline V gene (reference sequence). Trimming removed 3 bases at V and 4 bases at J, with 18 bases between.

CDR3 amino acids: CASRPGGSGNTIYF. DNA for the CDR3: TGTGCCAGCAGACCGGGGGGGTCAGGAAACACCATATATTTT. The chain recombines TRBV5-4 with TRBJ1-3; D might be TRBD1 (5 bases). Germline V CDR1 and CDR2: SGHNT, YYREEE (reference sequence). With 5 bases removed from V and 4 bases from J, the gap between germline ends came to 13 bases. This CDR3 comprises 14 residues.

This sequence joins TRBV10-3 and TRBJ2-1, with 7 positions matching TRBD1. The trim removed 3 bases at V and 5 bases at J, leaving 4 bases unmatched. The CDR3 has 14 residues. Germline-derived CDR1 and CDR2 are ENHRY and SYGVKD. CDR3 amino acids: CAISERDRDNEQFF. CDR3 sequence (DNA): TGTGCCATCAGTGAAAGGGACAGAGACAATGAGCAGTTCTTC.

CDR3 residues: CATRDSYNSPLHF. CDR3 in DNA: TGTGCTACCAGGGACTCCTATAATTCACCCCTCCACTTT. The V call is TRBV25-1, the J call TRBJ1-6; tentative D call: TRBD1 (5 bases). This CDR3 has 13 amino acids. Looked up from germline, CDR1 is MGHDK and CDR2 is SYGVNS. Filled out from reference TRBV25-1 and TRBJ1-6, the complete variable domain reads EADIYQTPRYLVIGTGKKITLECSQTMGHDKMYWYQQDPGMELHLIHYSYGVNSTEKGDLSSESTVSRIRTEHFPLTLESARPSHTSQYLCATRDSYNSPLHFGNGTRLTVT.

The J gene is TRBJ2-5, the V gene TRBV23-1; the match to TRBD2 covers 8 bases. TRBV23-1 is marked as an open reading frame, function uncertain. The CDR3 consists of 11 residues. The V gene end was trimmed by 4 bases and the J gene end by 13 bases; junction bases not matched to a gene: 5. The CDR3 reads CASSLKREPYF. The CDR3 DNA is TGCGCCAGCAGTCTCAAGCGGGAGCCGTACTTC.

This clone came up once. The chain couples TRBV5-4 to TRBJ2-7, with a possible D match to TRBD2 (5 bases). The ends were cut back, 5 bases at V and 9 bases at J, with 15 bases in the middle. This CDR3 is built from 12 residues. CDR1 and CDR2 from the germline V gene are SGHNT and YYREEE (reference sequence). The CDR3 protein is CASRLRGGRQYF. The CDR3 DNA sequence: TGTGCCAGCAGATTACGGGGTGGCCGGCAGTACTTC.

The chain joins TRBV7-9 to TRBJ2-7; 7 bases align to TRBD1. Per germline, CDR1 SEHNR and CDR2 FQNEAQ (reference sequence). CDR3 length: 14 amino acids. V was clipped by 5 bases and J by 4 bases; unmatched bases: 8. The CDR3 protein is CASSPGQHTYEQYF. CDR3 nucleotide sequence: TGTGCCAGCAGCCCGGGACAGCACACTTACGAGCAGTACTTC.

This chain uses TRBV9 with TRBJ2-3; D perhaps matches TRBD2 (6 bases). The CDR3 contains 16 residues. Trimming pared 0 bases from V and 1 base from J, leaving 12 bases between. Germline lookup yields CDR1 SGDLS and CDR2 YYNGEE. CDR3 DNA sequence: TGTGCCAGCAGCGTAGGAATTAGCGGCCGCACAGATACGCAGTATTTT. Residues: CASSVGISGRTDTQYF.

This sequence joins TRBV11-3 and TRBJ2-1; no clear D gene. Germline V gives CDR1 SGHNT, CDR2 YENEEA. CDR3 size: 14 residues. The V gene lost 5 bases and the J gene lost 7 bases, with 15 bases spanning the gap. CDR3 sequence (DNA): TGTGCCAGCAGCCTGGACCAATTTAGGAATGAGCAGTTCTTC. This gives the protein CASSLDQFRNEQFF.

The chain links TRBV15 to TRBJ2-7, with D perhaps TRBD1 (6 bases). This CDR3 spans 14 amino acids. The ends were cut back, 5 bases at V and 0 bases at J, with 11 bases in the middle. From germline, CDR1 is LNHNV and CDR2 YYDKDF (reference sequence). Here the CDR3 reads CATSFLGGSYEQYF. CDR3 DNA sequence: TGTGCCACCAGCTTCCTAGGGGGCTCCTACGAGCAGTACTTC.

CDR3 in DNA: TGTGCCAGCACCTTCCACGGACAGGGCGATGGAGAGACCCAGTACTTC. Protein sequence: CASTFHGQGDGETQYF. The chain joins TRBV7-9 to TRBJ2-5; TRBD1 matches at 8 bases. Germline V gene data show CDR1 as SEHNR and CDR2 as FQNEAQ (reference sequence). V trimming: 7 bases; J trimming: 4 bases; junction bases outside the gene matches: 14. There are 16 residues in the CDR3.

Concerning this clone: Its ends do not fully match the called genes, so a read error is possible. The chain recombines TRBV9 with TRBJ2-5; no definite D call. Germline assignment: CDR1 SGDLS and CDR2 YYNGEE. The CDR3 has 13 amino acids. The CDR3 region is CASSVVGQEIQYF. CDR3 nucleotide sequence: TGTGCCAGCAGCGTAGTAGGGCAAGAGATCCAGTACTTC.

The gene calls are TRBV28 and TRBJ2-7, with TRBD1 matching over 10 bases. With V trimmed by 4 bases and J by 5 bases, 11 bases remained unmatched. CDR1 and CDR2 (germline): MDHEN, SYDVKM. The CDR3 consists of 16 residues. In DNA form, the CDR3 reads TGTGCCAGCAGTTCACCGGGACAGGGGAAAATCAACGAGCAGTACTTC. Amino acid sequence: CASSSPGQGKINEQYF.

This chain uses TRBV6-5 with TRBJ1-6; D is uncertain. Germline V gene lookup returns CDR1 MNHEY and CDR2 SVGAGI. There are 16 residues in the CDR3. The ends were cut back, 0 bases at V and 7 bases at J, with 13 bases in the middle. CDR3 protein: CASSYSTGIPNSPLHF. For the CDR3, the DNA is TGTGCCAGCAGTTACTCGACGGGTATTCCAAATTCACCCCTCCACTTT.